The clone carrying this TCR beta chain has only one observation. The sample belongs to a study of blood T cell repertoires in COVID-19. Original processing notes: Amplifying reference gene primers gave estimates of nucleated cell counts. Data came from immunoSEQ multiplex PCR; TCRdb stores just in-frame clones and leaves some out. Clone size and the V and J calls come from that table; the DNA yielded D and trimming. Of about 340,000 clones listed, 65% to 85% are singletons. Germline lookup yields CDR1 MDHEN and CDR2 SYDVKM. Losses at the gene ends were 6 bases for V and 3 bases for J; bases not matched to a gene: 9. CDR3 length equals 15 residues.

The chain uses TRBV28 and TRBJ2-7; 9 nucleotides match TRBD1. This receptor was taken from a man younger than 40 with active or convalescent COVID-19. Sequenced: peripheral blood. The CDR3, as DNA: TGTGCCAGCAGCCTCGGACAGGGGTTGGGCTACGAGCAGTACTTC. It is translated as CASSLGQGLGYEQYF.